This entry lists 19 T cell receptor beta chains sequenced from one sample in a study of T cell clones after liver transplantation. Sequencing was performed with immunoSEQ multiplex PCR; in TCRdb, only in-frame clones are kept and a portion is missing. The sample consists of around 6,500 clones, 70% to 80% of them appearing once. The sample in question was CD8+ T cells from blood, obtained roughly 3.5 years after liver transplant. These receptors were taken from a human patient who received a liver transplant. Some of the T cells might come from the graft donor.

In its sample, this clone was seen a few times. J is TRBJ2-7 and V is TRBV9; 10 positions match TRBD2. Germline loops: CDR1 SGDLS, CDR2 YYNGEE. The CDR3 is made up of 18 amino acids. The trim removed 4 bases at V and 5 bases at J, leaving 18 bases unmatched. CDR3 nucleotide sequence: TGTGCCAGCAGCACCCCCGGTTGGATAGCGGGAGGAGACGACGAGCAGTACTTC. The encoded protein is CASSTPGWIAGGDDEQYF.

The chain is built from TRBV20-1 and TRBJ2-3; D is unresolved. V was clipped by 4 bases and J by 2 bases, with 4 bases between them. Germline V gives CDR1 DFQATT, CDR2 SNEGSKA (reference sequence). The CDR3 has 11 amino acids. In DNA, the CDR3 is TGCAGTGCTATCGACACAGATACGCAGTATTTT. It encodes CSAIDTDTQYF.

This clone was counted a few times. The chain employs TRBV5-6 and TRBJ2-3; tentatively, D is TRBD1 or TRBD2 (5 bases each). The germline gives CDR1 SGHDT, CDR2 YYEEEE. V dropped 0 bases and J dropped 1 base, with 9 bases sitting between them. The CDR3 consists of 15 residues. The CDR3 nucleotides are TGTGCCAGCAGCTTGGAGGTGGGGGGCACAGATACGCAGTATTTT. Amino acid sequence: CASSLEVGGTDTQYF.

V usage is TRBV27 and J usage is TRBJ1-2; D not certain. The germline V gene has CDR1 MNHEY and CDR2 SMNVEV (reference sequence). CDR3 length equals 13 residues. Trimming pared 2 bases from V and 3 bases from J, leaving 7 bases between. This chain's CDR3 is CASSLVGDYGYTF. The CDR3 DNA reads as TGTGCCAGCAGTTTAGTCGGGGACTATGGCTACACCTTC.

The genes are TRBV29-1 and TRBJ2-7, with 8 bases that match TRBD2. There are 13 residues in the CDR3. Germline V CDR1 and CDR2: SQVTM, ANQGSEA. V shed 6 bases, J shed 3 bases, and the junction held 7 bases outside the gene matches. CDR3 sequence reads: CSVTSGEVYEQYF. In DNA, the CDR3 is TGCAGCGTCACTAGCGGAGAAGTCTACGAGCAGTACTTC.

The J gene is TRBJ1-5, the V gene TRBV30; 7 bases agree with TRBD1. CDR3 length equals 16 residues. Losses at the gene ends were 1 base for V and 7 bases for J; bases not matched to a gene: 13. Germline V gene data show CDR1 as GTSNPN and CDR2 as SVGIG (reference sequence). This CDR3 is CAWSDPDRDSRQPQHF. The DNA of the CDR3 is TGTGCCTGGAGTGACCCAGACAGGGATTCGAGGCAGCCCCAGCATTTT.

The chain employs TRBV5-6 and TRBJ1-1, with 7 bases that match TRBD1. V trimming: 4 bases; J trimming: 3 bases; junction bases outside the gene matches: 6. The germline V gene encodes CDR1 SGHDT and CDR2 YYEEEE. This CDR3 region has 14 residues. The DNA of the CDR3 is TGTGCCAGCAGCCCGGGGACAGCAGACACTGAAGCTTTCTTT. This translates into CASSPGTADTEAFF.

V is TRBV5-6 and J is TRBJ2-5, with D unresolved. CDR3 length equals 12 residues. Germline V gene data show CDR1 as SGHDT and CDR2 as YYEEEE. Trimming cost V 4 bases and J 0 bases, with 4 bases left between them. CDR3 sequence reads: CASSGDQETQYF. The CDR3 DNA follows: TGTGCCAGCAGCGGAGACCAAGAGACCCAGTACTTC.

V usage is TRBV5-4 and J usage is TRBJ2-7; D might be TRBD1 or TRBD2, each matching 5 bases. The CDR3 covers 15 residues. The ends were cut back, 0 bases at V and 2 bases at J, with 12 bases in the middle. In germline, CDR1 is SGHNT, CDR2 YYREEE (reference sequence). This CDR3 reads CASSLGFGATYEQYF. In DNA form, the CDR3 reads TGTGCCAGCAGCTTGGGGTTCGGGGCTACCTACGAGCAGTACTTC.

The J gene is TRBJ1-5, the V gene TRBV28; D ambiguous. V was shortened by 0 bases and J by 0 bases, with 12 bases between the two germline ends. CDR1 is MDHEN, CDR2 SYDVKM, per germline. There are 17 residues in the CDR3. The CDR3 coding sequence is TGTGCCAGCAGTTTATGGGTCGCGGAGTTTAGCAATCAGCCCCAGCATTTT. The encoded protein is CASSLWVAEFSNQPQHF.

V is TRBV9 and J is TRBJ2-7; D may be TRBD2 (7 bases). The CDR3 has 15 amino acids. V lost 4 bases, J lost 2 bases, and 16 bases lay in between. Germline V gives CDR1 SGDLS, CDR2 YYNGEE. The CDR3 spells CASSTGGGEAYEQYF. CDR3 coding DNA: TGTGCCAGCAGCACTGGGGGGGGCGAGGCCTACGAGCAGTACTTC.

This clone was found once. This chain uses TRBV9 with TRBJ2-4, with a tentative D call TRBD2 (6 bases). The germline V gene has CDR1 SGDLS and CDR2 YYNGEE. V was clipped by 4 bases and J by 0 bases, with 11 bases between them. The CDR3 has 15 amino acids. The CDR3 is CASSPHGGAKNIQYF. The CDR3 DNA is TGTGCCAGCAGCCCCCACGGGGGAGCCAAAAACATTCAGTACTTC.

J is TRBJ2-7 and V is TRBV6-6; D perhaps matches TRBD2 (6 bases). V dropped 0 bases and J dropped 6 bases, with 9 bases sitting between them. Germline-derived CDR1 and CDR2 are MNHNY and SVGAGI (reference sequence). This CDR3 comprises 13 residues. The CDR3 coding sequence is TGTGCCAGCAGTTACTCGGTCGGGGGCGAGCAGTACTTC. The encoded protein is CASSYSVGGEQYF.

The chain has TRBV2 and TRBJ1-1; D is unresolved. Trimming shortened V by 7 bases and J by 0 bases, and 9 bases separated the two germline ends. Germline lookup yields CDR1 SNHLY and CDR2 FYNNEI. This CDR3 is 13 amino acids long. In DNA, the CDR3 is TGTGCCAGCATGGAAGGTGTGAACACTGAAGCTTTCTTT. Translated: CASMEGVNTEAFF.

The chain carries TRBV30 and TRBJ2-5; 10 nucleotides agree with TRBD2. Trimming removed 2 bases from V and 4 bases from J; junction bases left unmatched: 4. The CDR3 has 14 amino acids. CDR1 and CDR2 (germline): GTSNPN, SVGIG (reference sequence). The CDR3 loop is CAWSTVAGGETQYF. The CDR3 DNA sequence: TGTGCCTGGAGTACGGTAGCGGGAGGAGAGACCCAGTACTTC.

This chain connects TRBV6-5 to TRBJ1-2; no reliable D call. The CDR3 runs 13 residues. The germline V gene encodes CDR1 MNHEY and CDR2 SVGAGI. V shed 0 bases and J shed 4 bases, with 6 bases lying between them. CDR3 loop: CASSYSLGYGYTF. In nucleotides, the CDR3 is TGTGCCAGCAGTTACTCACTCGGCTATGGCTACACCTTC.

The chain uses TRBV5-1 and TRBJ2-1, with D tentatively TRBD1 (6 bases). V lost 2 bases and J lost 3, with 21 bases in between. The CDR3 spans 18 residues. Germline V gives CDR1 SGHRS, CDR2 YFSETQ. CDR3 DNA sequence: TGCGCCAGCAGCTTCGATTCCGGGACACCATTTTTCTACAATGAGCAGTTCTTC. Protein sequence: CASSFDSGTPFFYNEQFF. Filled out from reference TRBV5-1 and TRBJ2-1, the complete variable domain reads KAGVTQTPRYLIKTRGQQVTLSCSPISGHRSVSWYQQTPGQGLQFLFEYFSETQRNKGNFPGRFSGRQFSNSRSEMNVSTLELGDSALYLCASSFDSGTPFFYNEQFFGPGTRLTVL.

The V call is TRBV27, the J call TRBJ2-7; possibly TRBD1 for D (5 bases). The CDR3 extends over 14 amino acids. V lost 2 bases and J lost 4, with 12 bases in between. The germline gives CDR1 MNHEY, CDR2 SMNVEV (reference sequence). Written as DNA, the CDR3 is TGTGCCAGCAGTTTACTCCCAGGGCGGTACGAGCAGTACTTC. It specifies CASSLLPGRYEQYF.

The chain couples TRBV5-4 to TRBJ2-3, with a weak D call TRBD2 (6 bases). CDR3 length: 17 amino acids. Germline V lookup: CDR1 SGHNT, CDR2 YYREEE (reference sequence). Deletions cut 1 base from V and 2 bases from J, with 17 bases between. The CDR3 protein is CASSLIGGAPFTDTQYF. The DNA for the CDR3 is TGTGCCAGCAGCTTGATTGGCGGGGCCCCATTCACAGATACGCAGTATTTT.